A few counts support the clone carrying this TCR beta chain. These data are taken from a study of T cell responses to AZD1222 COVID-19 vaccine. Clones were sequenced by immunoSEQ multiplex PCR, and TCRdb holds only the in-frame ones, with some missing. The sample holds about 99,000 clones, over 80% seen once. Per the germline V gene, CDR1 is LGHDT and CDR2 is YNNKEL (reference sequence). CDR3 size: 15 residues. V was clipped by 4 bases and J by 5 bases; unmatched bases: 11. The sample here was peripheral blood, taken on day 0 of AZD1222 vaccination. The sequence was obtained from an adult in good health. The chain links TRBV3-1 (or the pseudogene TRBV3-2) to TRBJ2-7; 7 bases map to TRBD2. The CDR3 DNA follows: TGTGCCAGCAGCCGGGCGGGGCGGGGGACCCACGAGCAGTACTTC. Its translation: CASSRAGRGTHEQYF.